Sequencing of this TCR beta chain was carried out in a study of glioma-infiltrating T cells after dendritic cell vaccination. Trimming cost V 2 bases and J 4 bases; bases outside gene matches: 6. Germline values: CDR1 SGHDT, CDR2 YYEEEE. The CDR3 contains 15 residues. Time point meaning: after dendritic cell vaccination, including at tumor progression/relapse. The assay was immunoSEQ multiplex PCR, and TCRdb's table has in-frame clones only and misses some. This table holds around 83,000 clones, 75% to 90% found once. J is TRBJ2-3 and V is TRBV5-6, with 8 bases that match TRBD2. The clonotype was recovered from a human donor with glioblastoma. The material sequenced was blood, taken after dendritic cell vaccination. The CDR3 sequence is CASSFRGGPSDTQYF. CDR3 DNA sequence: TGTGCCAGCAGCTTTCGGGGGGGGCCATCAGATACGCAGTATTTT.